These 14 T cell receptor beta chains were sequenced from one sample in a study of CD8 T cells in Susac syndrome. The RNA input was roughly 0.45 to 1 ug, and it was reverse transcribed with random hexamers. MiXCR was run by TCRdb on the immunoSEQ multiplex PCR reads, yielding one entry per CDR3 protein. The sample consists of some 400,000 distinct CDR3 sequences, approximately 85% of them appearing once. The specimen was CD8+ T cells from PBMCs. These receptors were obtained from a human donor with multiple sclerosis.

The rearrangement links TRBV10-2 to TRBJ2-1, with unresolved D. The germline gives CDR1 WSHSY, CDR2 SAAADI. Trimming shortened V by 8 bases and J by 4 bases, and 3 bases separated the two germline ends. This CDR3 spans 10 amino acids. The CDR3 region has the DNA TGCGCCAGCTGGTACAATGAGCAGTTCTTC. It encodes CASWYNEQFF.

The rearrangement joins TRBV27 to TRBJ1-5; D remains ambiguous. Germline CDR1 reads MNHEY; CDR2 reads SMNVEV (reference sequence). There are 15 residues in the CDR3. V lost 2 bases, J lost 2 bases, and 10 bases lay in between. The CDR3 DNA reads TGTGCCAGCAGTTTAACGGTGTCGGGCAATCAGCCCCAGCATTTT. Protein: CASSLTVSGNQPQHF.

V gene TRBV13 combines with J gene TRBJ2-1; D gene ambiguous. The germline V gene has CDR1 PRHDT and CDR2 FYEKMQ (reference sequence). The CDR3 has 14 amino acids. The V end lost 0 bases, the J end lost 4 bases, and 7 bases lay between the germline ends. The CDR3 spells CASSLGVYYNEQFF. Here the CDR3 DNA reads TGTGCCAGCAGCTTAGGGGTCTATTACAATGAGCAGTTCTTC. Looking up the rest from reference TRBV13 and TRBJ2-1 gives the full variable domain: AAGVIQSPRHLIKEKRETATLKCYPIPRHDTVYWYQQGPGQDPQFLISFYEKMQSDKGSIPDRFSAQQFSDYHSELNMSSLELGDSALYFCASSLGVYYNEQFFGPGTRLTVL.

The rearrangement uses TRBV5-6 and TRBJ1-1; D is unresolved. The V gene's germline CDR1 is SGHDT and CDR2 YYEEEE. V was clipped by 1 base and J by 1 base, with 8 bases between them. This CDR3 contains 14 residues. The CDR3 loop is CASSLREANTEAFF. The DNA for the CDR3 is TGTGCCAGCAGCTTGAGGGAGGCGAACACTGAAGCTTTCTTT. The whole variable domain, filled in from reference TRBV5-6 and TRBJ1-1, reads DAGVTQSPTHLIKTRGQQVTLRCSPKSGHDTVSWYQQALGQGPQFIFQYYEEEERQRGNFPDRFSGHQFPNYSSELNVNALLLGDSALYLCASSLREANTEAFFGQGTRLTVV.

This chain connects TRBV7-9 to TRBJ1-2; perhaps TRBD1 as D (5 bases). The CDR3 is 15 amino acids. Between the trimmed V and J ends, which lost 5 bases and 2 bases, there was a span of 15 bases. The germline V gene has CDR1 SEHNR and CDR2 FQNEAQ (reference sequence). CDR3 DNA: TGTGCCAGCAGCGACGGAACGGACACAAACTATGGCTACACCTTC. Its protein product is CASSDGTDTNYGYTF.

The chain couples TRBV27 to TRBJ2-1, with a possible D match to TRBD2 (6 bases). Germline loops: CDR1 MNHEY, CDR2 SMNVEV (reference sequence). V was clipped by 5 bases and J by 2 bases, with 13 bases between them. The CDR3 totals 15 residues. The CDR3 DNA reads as TGTGCCAGCAGTCACGCGGGGCTAGCCTACAATGAGCAGTTCTTC. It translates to CASSHAGLAYNEQFF.

CDR3 DNA: TGTGCCAGCAGCTTAAGGGGAGTCGCTGAAGCTTTCTTT. Its protein is CASSLRGVAEAFF. The chain couples TRBV5-6 to TRBJ1-1, with D perhaps TRBD1 (5 bases). Germline V lookup: CDR1 SGHDT, CDR2 YYEEEE. This CDR3 region has 13 residues. Trimming pared 2 bases from V and 6 bases from J, leaving 11 bases between. Supplemented by reference TRBV5-6 and TRBJ1-1, the full variable domain reads DAGVTQSPTHLIKTRGQQVTLRCSPKSGHDTVSWYQQALGQGPQFIFQYYEEEERQRGNFPDRFSGHQFPNYSSELNVNALLLGDSALYLCASSLRGVAEAFFGQGTRLTVV.

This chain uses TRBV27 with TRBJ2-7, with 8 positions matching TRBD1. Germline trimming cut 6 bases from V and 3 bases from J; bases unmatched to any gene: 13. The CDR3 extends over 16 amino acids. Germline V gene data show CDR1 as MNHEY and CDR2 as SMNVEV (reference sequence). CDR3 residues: CASSPQGAGLGYEQYF. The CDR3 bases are TGTGCCAGCAGCCCTCAGGGGGCAGGGTTGGGCTACGAGCAGTACTTC.

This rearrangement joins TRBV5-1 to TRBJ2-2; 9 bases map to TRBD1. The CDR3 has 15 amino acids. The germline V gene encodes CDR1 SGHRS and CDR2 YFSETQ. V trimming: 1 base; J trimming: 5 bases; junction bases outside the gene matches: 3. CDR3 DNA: TGCGCCAGCAGCTTGAGACAGGGGGAGACCGGGGAGCTGTTTTTT. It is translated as CASSLRQGETGELFF.

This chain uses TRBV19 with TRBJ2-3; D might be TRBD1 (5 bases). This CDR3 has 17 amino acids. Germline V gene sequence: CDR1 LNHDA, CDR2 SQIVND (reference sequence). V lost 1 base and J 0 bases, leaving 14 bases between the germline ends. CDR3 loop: CASSIVPTDPSTDTQYF. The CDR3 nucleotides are TGTGCCAGTAGTATAGTCCCGACAGATCCTAGCACAGATACGCAGTATTTT.

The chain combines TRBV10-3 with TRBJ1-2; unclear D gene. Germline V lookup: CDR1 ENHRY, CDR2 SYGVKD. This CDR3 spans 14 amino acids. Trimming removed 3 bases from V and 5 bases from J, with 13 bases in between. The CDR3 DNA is TGTGCCATCAGTGACGACCCTAAAGGGTATGGCTACACCTTC. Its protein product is CAISDDPKGYGYTF.

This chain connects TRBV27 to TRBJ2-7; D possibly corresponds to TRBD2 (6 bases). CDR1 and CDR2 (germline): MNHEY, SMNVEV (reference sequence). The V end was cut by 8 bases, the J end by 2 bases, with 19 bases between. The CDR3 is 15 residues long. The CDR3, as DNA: TGTGCCAGCTCGGGTGGGTGCGGGAACCCCTACGAGCAGTACTTC. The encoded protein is CASSGGCGNPYEQYF.

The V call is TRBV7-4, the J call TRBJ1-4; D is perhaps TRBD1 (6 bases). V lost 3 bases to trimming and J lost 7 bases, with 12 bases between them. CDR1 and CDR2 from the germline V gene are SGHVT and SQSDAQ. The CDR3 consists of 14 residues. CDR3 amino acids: CASSLKRGTEKLFF. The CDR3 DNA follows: TGTGCCAGCAGCTTGAAAAGGGGGACTGAAAAACTGTTTTTT.

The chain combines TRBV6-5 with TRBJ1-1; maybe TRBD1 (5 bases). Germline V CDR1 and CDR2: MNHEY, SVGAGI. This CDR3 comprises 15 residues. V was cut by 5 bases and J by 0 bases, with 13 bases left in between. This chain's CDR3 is CASSDPGAMNTEAFF. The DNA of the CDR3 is TGTGCCAGCAGTGACCCTGGGGCCATGAACACTGAAGCTTTCTTT.